The 17 T cell receptor beta chains below all came from one sample that was sequenced in a study of siplizumab effects on memory and regulatory T cells. Sequencing used immunoSEQ multiplex PCR; TCRdb keeps in-frame clones, though not all of them. The sample consists of approximately 100,000 clones, 91% of them appearing once. Sequencing input: CD4+ T cells sorted from blood. These receptors were collected from a human donor in good health. Some clones in this sample may be carry-over from other donors' samples.

The chain is built from TRBV18 and TRBJ1-1; D remains ambiguous. V was cut by 4 bases and J by 10 bases, with 19 bases left in between. This CDR3 spans 14 amino acids. Per the germline V gene, CDR1 is KGHSH and CDR2 is LQKENI. The CDR3 bases are TGTGCCAGCTCACTACAGCCTACTGGGCTTCTAGCTTTCTTT. The encoded protein is CASSLQPTGLLAFF. Drawing the rest from reference TRBV18 and TRBJ1-1, the complete variable domain is NAGVMQNPRHLVRRRGQEARLRCSPMKGHSHVYWYRQLPEEGLKFMVYLQKENIIDESGMPKERFSAEFPKEGPSILRIQQVVRGDSAAYFCASSLQPTGLLAFFGQGTRLTVV.

This clone was seen once. This chain connects TRBV10-3 to TRBJ1-1; tentative D call: TRBD1 (6 bases). The length of the CDR3 is 18 residues. Germline lookup yields CDR1 ENHRY and CDR2 SYGVKD. V was pared by 2 bases and J by 1 base, with 20 bases between. The CDR3 nucleotides read TGTGCCATCAGTGAGACCTCGGGAGTGGGGGGCCGGAACACTGAAGCTTTCTTT. Amino acid sequence: CAISETSGVGGRNTEAFF.

The V call is TRBV18, the J call TRBJ2-1, with D unclear. From germline, CDR1 is KGHSH and CDR2 LQKENI. This CDR3 is built from 15 residues. Trimming removed 0 bases at V and 3 bases at J, with 9 bases between. CDR3 residues: CASSPPPNYYNEQFF. CDR3 DNA sequence: TGTGCCAGCTCACCACCCCCTAACTACTACAATGAGCAGTTCTTC.

This sequence joins TRBV18 and TRBJ2-7, with TRBD2 matching over 8 bases. V lost 2 bases to trimming and J lost 0 bases; unmatched junction nucleotides: 3. Germline CDR1 KGHSH, CDR2 LQKENI. The CDR3 is made up of 15 amino acids. Here the CDR3 reads CASSPSGTSSYEQYF. The CDR3, as DNA: TGTGCCAGCTCACCATCAGGGACTAGCTCCTACGAGCAGTACTTC.

The V and J genes are TRBV7-2 and TRBJ2-7; 8 positions agree with TRBD2. This CDR3 contains 13 residues. V lost 3 bases to trimming and J lost 3 bases; unmatched junction nucleotides: 1. Germline CDR1 and CDR2: SGHTA and FQGNSA. CDR3 nucleotide sequence: TGTGCCAGCAGCTTTGCGGGAGGCTACGAGCAGTACTTC. The encoded protein is CASSFAGGYEQYF.

This chain uses TRBV5-1 with TRBJ2-7, with TRBD1 matching over 9 bases. The J segment lost 3 bases and the V segment lost 5 bases, leaving 6 bases of the junction unmatched. In germline, CDR1 is SGHRS, CDR2 YFSETQ. The CDR3 contains 14 residues. In DNA form, the CDR3 reads TGCGCCAGCAGGTACGGGACAGGGAGCTACGAGCAGTACTTC. Encoded protein: CASRYGTGSYEQYF.

The chain employs TRBV6-5 and TRBJ1-4; D remains unclear. Per germline, CDR1 MNHEY and CDR2 SVGAGI. Trimming shortened V by 5 bases and J by 0 bases, and 10 bases separated the two germline ends. The CDR3 length is 15 residues. The CDR3, as DNA: TGTGCCAGCAGTCCCTCCCCAACAACTAATGAAAAACTGTTTTTT. This translates into CASSPSPTTNEKLFF.

Only a few counts were recorded for this clone. The genes are TRBV29-1 and TRBJ1-4; 7 bases match TRBD1. The V segment lost 5 bases and the J segment 5 bases; nucleotides outside the gene matches: 5. The CDR3 runs to 13 residues. Germline CDR1 reads SQVTM; CDR2 reads ANQGSEA. Written as DNA, the CDR3 is TGCAGCGTTCGGACAGGACAAAATGAAAAACTGTTTTTT. Translated, it gives CSVRTGQNEKLFF.

The DNA for the CDR3 is TGTGCCAGCAGCTTAGAGTTGGCAAGGGGCTCCTACGAGCAGTACTTC. It codes for CASSLELARGSYEQYF. The chain recombines TRBV7-9 with TRBJ2-7; a possible D gene is TRBD1 (5 bases). The V end was cut by 1 base, the J end by 0 bases, with 13 bases between. Germline CDR1 is SEHNR and CDR2 is FQNEAQ (reference sequence). This CDR3 spans 16 amino acids.

The chain employs TRBV4-2 and TRBJ2-1; D is unresolved. Germline CDR1 and CDR2: LGHNA and YNFKEQ. The CDR3 is 16 residues long. Trimming removed 4 bases at V and 6 bases at J, with 19 bases between. CDR3 sequence: CASSRSNMVEINEQFF. DNA of the CDR3: TGTGCCAGCAGCCGGAGCAACATGGTGGAAATCAATGAGCAGTTCTTC.

This rearrangement joins TRBV10-3 to TRBJ1-2; the D is unclear. The V gene lost 0 bases and the J gene lost 8 bases, with 19 bases spanning the gap. This CDR3 is built from 16 residues. Germline values: CDR1 ENHRY, CDR2 SYGVKD. The CDR3 DNA sequence: TGTGCCATCAGTGAGTCGACGCGGGGAAAGAGCGGGGGCTACACCTTC. This encodes CAISESTRGKSGGYTF.

V usage is TRBV5-1 and J usage is TRBJ2-1, with TRBD1 matching over 8 bases. Germline lookup yields CDR1 SGHRS and CDR2 YFSETQ. Germline trimming cut 4 bases from V and 7 bases from J; bases unmatched to any gene: 10. The CDR3 totals 15 residues. The CDR3 nucleotides are TGCGCCAGCAGCCCCTGGTCGGGACAGGAAAATGAGCAGTTCTTC. As protein: CASSPWSGQENEQFF.

The chain links TRBV6-1 to TRBJ2-1; 7 nucleotides agree with TRBD2. Looked up from germline, CDR1 is MNHNS and CDR2 is SASEGT. With V trimmed by 1 base and J by 0 bases, 6 bases remained unmatched. The CDR3 is 17 residues long. The CDR3 DNA sequence: TGTGCCAGCAGTGAAGGGAGGGGACTACTCTCCTACAATGAGCAGTTCTTC. Protein: CASSEGRGLLSYNEQFF.

With regard to this clone: At one end, the junction sequence differs from germline, possibly due to a read error. The chain has TRBV5-6 and TRBJ1-2, with D perhaps matching TRBD1 (6 bases). Germline CDR1 reads SGHDT; CDR2 reads YYEEEE. The CDR3 runs 13 residues. The CDR3 nucleotides read TGTGCCAGCAGCTTCGTGGGCCTTCGGACAGAGGTCTTC. Translating gives CASSFVGLRTEVF.

V usage is TRBV21-1 and J usage is TRBJ1-1; the DNA was not compared with TRBD1, the D call given in the table. TRBV21-1 is a recognized pseudogene. The CDR3 length is 17 residues. The CDR3 DNA sequence: TGTGCCAGCAGCAAAAGGGGGACAGGGTTTTTGAACACTGAAGCTTTCTTT. Amino acids: CASSKRGTGFLNTEAFF.

This chain links TRBV7-2 with TRBJ1-5; D possibly corresponds to TRBD1 (6 bases). V lost 3 bases and J lost 0, with 12 bases in between. Germline V CDR1 and CDR2: SGHTA, FQGNSA. The CDR3 totals 16 residues. CDR3 loop: CASSLGAGGSNQPQHF. CDR3 sequence (DNA): TGTGCCAGCAGCTTGGGGGCGGGTGGTAGCAATCAGCCCCAGCATTTT.

This chain joins TRBV5-4 and TRBJ2-5; 10 bases map to TRBD2. There are 16 residues in the CDR3. The V gene end was trimmed by 0 bases and the J gene end by 1 base; junction bases not matched to a gene: 3. Germline V CDR1 and CDR2: SGHNT, YYREEE (reference sequence). The CDR3 bases are TGTGCCAGCAGCTTGGGAAGGACTAGCGGCCAAGAGACCCAGTACTTC. Its protein product is CASSLGRTSGQETQYF.